This T cell receptor beta chain was captured in a study of blood T cell repertoires in COVID-19. Background on the study: From T cells, B-cell-depleted T cells, or PBMCs came the material, which was cDNA or gDNA.

How the authors handled the data: Quantification of nucleated cells was approximated via reference gene primer amplification. Sequenced by immunoSEQ multiplex PCR; TCRdb stores in-frame clones only, minus some. The D gene and trimming were derived from the DNA, and the V and J assignments and clone size from that table. Of about 280,000 clones listed, around 83% are singletons. Across 20 to 25 US areas, participants ranged in age from about 18 to 90 years. People in the exposed group encountered a COVID-19 case within 2 weeks before entering the study. This CDR3 contains 15 residues. Trimming at V came to 2 bases and at J to 13 bases, leaving 14 bases not matched to a gene. CDR1 and CDR2 from the germline V gene are KGHSH and LQKENI.

The sequencing input was PBMCs or T cells enriched from blood (not recorded which). The chain carries TRBV18 and TRBJ2-5, with TRBD1 identical over 9 bases. The receptor was derived from a man aged 35 to 55 who had been exposed to COVID-19. The CDR3 protein is CASSPGTGFSYGRYF. The CDR3 region has the DNA TGTGCCAGCTCACCAGGGACAGGGTTCTCGTATGGCCGGTACTTC.